Below are 23 T cell receptor beta chains sequenced from a single sample in a study of T cell responses to AZD1222 COVID-19 vaccine. Measured with immunoSEQ multiplex PCR; TCRdb has only the in-frame clones, and not every one. The table records some 71,000 clones, roughly nine tenths of them present only once. The sequencing here drew on peripheral blood, taken 28 days after the second AZD1222 dose. The receptors come from an adult who received the AZD1222 COVID-19 vaccine.

This rearrangement joins TRBV6-5 to TRBJ1-2; 9 nucleotides align to TRBD1. Germline CDR1 reads MNHEY; CDR2 reads SVGAGI. J gave up 7 bases and V 8 bases, and 11 bases lay outside the gene matches. This CDR3 spans 14 amino acids. The CDR3 protein is CASLLDRGYGGYTF. CDR3 coding DNA: TGTGCCAGCCTGCTAGACAGGGGGTACGGTGGCTACACCTTC.

This chain connects TRBV7-2 to TRBJ2-2; D unresolved. V shed 2 bases and J shed 7 bases, with 8 bases lying between them. Germline V CDR1 and CDR2: SGHTA, FQGNSA. CDR3 length: 13 amino acids. The CDR3 loop reads CASSLPEVGELFF. In DNA, the CDR3 is TGTGCCAGCAGCTTACCCGAGGTCGGGGAGCTGTTTTTT.

The chain couples TRBV7-5 to TRBJ2-7; the D call TRBD1 from the table was never checked on the DNA. TRBV7-5 is a recognized pseudogene. The CDR3 consists of 14 residues. The CDR3 DNA follows: TGTGTCAGAGGGTCTGGGGGCCTGAACTACGAGCAGTACTTC. This translates into CVRGSGGLNYEQYF.

The rearrangement uses TRBV7-9 and TRBJ2-7, with a weak D call TRBD1 (6 bases). This CDR3 has 12 residues. V was shortened by 5 bases and J by 5 bases, with 10 bases between the two germline ends. Germline values: CDR1 SEHNR, CDR2 FQNEAQ (reference sequence). This CDR3 reads CASSNRVHEQYF. In DNA form, the CDR3 reads TGTGCCAGCAGCAACAGGGTCCACGAGCAGTACTTC.

This chain links TRBV6-2 or TRBV6-3 with TRBJ1-1; D is perhaps TRBD1 (6 bases). Per the germline V gene, CDR1 is MNHEY and CDR2 is SVGEGT. V was shortened by 6 bases and J by 4 bases, with 9 bases between the two germline ends. CDR3 size: 12 residues. CDR3 in amino acids: CASSRTATEAFF. Written as DNA, the CDR3 is TGTGCCAGCAGCCGGACAGCCACTGAAGCTTTCTTT.

V usage is TRBV18 and J usage is TRBJ1-2; D is undetermined. The germline CDR1 and CDR2 sequences are KGHSH and LQKENI. V lost 4 bases and J lost 6, with 12 bases in between. CDR3 size: 13 residues. This chain's CDR3 is CASSLPSRDGYTF. The CDR3, as DNA: TGTGCCAGCTCACTACCTAGTCGGGATGGCTACACCTTC.

V and J are TRBV6-1 and TRBJ2-6; 11 nucleotides agree with TRBD1. CDR1 and CDR2 (germline): MNHNS, SASEGT. Trimming at V came to 3 bases and at J to 2 bases, leaving 3 bases not matched to a gene. This CDR3 comprises 17 residues. The CDR3 DNA reads as TGTGCCAGCAGTGATAGGACAGGGGGCGCTGGGGCCAACGTCCTGACTTTC. Protein sequence: CASSDRTGGAGANVLTF.

CDR3 bases: TGCAGTGCTAGTTCAGGGAAGGATCAGCCCCAGCATTTT. This translates into CSASSGKDQPQHF. This chain links TRBV20-1 with TRBJ1-5; the D gene is possibly TRBD1 (5 bases). The CDR3 is made up of 13 amino acids. V dropped 3 bases and J dropped 5 bases, with 11 bases sitting between them. The germline CDR1 and CDR2 sequences are DFQATT and SNEGSKA (reference sequence).

This sequence joins TRBV9 and TRBJ2-2; 7 bases match TRBD1. CDR1 is SGDLS and CDR2 is YYNGEE in the germline V gene. CDR3 length equals 16 residues. V was clipped by 3 bases and J by 2 bases; unmatched bases: 7. The CDR3 region has the DNA TGTGCCAGCAGCGACAGGGGCGTGCGAAACACCGGGGAGCTGTTTTTT. Protein product: CASSDRGVRNTGELFF.

The chain joins TRBV15 to TRBJ1-1; D may be TRBD1 (5 bases). V was pared by 0 bases and J by 6 bases, with 8 bases between. The germline CDR1 and CDR2 sequences are LNHNV and YYDKDF (reference sequence). This CDR3 comprises 13 residues. The CDR3 protein is CATSRDRGAEAFF. In DNA, the CDR3 is TGTGCCACCAGCAGAGACCGAGGGGCTGAAGCTTTCTTT. The complete variable domain, with remaining parts taken from reference TRBV15 and TRBJ1-1, reads DAMVIQNPRYQVTQFGKPVTLSCSQTLNHNVMYWYQQKSSQAPKLLFHYYDKDFNNEADTPDNFQSRRPNTSFCFLDIRSPGLGDTAMYLCATSRDRGAEAFFGQGTRLTVV.

This chain uses TRBV10-3 with TRBJ2-5, with TRBD1 matching over 9 bases. From germline, CDR1 is ENHRY and CDR2 SYGVKD. V shed 8 bases, J shed 5 bases, and the junction held 9 bases outside the gene matches. CDR3 length: 14 amino acids. The chain's CDR3 is CAIRAGTGFETQYF. The CDR3 DNA is TGTGCCATCCGGGCCGGGACAGGGTTCGAGACCCAGTACTTC.

The V call is TRBV4-3, the J call TRBJ2-7; 7 nucleotides agree with TRBD1. The CDR3 runs 15 residues. Trimming took 1 base from V and 4 from J; bases not matched to a gene: 7. Germline CDR1 reads LGHNA; CDR2 reads YSLEER. CDR3 DNA: TGCGCCAGCAGCCAAGGGGCAGGGGGAAGGTACGAGCAGTACTTC. Its protein product is CASSQGAGGRYEQYF.

This sequence joins TRBV5-4 and TRBJ1-1; 8 positions agree with TRBD1. In germline, CDR1 is SGHNT, CDR2 YYREEE (reference sequence). CDR3 length equals 14 residues. V shed 2 bases, J shed 2 bases, and the junction held 2 bases outside the gene matches. In DNA form, the CDR3 reads TGTGCCAGCAGCTTCAGGGGGCCCAACACTGAAGCTTTCTTT. This gives the protein CASSFRGPNTEAFF.

J is TRBJ1-2 and V is TRBV7-2; 9 positions agree with TRBD1. Trimming cost V 8 bases and J 1 base; bases outside gene matches: 8. Germline CDR1 is SGHTA and CDR2 is FQGNSA. This CDR3 is 15 amino acids long. CDR3 in DNA: TGTGCCAGCGGCCCACGGACAGGGGATAACTATGGCTACACCTTC. This codes for CASGPRTGDNYGYTF.

This chain connects TRBV27 to TRBJ2-2, with D possibly TRBD2 on 6 matching bases. V lost 5 bases to trimming and J lost 1 base, with 20 bases between them. The CDR3 totals 18 residues. Germline assignment: CDR1 MNHEY and CDR2 SMNVEV (reference sequence). CDR3: CASSVRRGWTKNTGELFF. CDR3 coding DNA: TGTGCCAGCAGTGTAAGGAGGGGTTGGACAAAGAACACCGGGGAGCTGTTTTTT.

The genes are TRBV27 and TRBJ2-7; 12 bases are shared with TRBD2. Germline V gene sequence: CDR1 MNHEY, CDR2 SMNVEV (reference sequence). There are 15 residues in the CDR3. V lost 6 bases to trimming and J lost 10 bases; unmatched junction nucleotides: 13. The CDR3 DNA is TGTGCCAGCAGCTTACTCCCCTCTAGCGGGAGGGCCCAGTACTTC. It specifies CASSLLPSSGRAQYF.

The chain carries TRBV9 and TRBJ2-7; no firm D call. CDR3 length: 15 residues. Trimming cost V 0 bases and J 8 bases, with 18 bases left between them. Germline assignment: CDR1 SGDLS and CDR2 YYNGEE. The CDR3 sequence: CASSVEGGLLEKQYF. DNA of the CDR3: TGTGCCAGCAGCGTAGAGGGCGGCCTGCTTGAAAAGCAGTACTTC.

The J gene is TRBJ1-1, the V gene TRBV19; D not resolved. This CDR3 has 14 residues. Germline CDR1 and CDR2: LNHDA and SQIVND (reference sequence). V was pared by 3 bases and J by 3 bases, with 11 bases between. This CDR3 is CASSISRAYTEAFF. DNA for the CDR3: TGTGCCAGTAGTATCTCAAGGGCGTACACTGAAGCTTTCTTT.

The V gene is TRBV9, the J gene TRBJ2-2; perhaps D is TRBD1 or TRBD2 (5 bases each). The V end was cut by 2 bases, the J end by 4 bases, with 12 bases between. This CDR3 is 15 amino acids long. Per the germline V gene, CDR1 is SGDLS and CDR2 is YYNGEE. Here the CDR3 DNA reads TGTGCCAGCAGCGTTGCCGGGACCATCACCGGGGAGCTGTTTTTT. Translation: CASSVAGTITGELFF.

The CDR3, as DNA: TGTGCCAGCAGCTTACAGGGGCGAGAAAAACTGTTTTTT. Protein sequence: CASSLQGREKLFF. J is TRBJ1-4 and V is TRBV7-9; possible D gene TRBD1, 6 bases. V was shortened by 2 bases and J by 8 bases, with 9 bases between the two germline ends. Germline V gene lookup returns CDR1 SEHNR and CDR2 FQNEAQ (reference sequence). This CDR3 spans 13 amino acids.

The chain combines TRBV7-3 with TRBJ2-7; 9 bases agree with TRBD1. J was trimmed by 5 bases and V by 3 bases; bases with no gene match: 8. CDR3 length equals 15 residues. The germline gives CDR1 SGHTA, CDR2 FQGTGA. The CDR3 reads CASSFTGTGFNEQYF. CDR3 coding DNA: TGTGCCAGCAGCTTTACCGGGACAGGGTTTAACGAGCAGTACTTC. The whole variable domain, remainder taken from reference TRBV7-3 and TRBJ2-7, is GAGVSQTPSNKVTEKGKYVELRCDPISGHTALYWYRQSLGQGPEFLIYFQGTGAADDSGLPNDRFFAVRPEGSVSTLKIQRTERGDSAVYLCASSFTGTGFNEQYFGPGTRLTVT.

The chain joins TRBV6-6 to TRBJ2-7; 8 bases fit TRBD2. Germline CDR1 reads MNHNY; CDR2 reads SVGAGI (reference sequence). The J segment lost 2 bases and the V segment lost 8 bases, leaving 5 bases of the junction unmatched. This CDR3 spans 13 amino acids. CDR3 sequence (DNA): TGTGCCAGCGAGGATAGCGGGGCCTACGAGCAGTACTTC. Residues: CASEDSGAYEQYF.

The chain carries TRBV2 and TRBJ1-2; 7 nucleotides agree with TRBD1. V trimming: 6 bases; J trimming: 5 bases; junction bases outside the gene matches: 9. In germline, CDR1 is SNHLY, CDR2 FYNNEI. The CDR3 spans 14 residues. The DNA for the CDR3 is TGTGCCAGCAGGAGGGGGCAGGGTAGTTATGGCTACACCTTC. Amino acids: CASRRGQGSYGYTF.